Shown below are 26 T cell receptor beta chains from a single sample sequenced in a study of Ad26.COV2.S vaccination and SARS-CoV-2 variants. Specified treatment: around 19 received Ad26.COV2.S at low or high dose, single or two shots; a few received placebo; per-sample allocation not given. Specimen acquisition occurred on day 63 following the initial vaccine or placebo injection. The method was immunoSEQ multiplex PCR; TCRdb's version includes in-frame clones alone and lacks a portion of them. Of some 320,000 clones in the sample, around four fifths were seen once. This material consisted of peripheral blood, taken in a trial of Ad26.COV2.S vaccine versus placebo. These receptors were taken from a person between 18 and 65 years old who received the Ad26.COV2.S COVID-19 vaccine or a placebo.

V gene TRBV12-3 or TRBV12-4 combines with J gene TRBJ1-1; D remains unclear. Trimming took 5 bases from V and 0 from J, leaving 7 bases between them. The CDR3 contains 13 residues. CDR3 in DNA: TGTGCCAGCAGTCAGACTCTGAACACTGAAGCTTTCTTT. Amino acids: CASSQTLNTEAFF.

The rearrangement uses TRBV7-3 and TRBJ1-1; D is possibly TRBD1 (5 bases). The germline CDR1 and CDR2 sequences are SGHTA and FQGTGA. The CDR3 is made up of 14 amino acids. Deletions cut 2 bases from V and 6 bases from J, with 13 bases between. CDR3 loop: CASSLYGGGPEAFF. The CDR3 DNA reads TGTGCCAGCAGCTTATACGGGGGTGGGCCTGAAGCTTTCTTT.

The V call is TRBV3-1 (or the pseudogene TRBV3-2), the J call TRBJ1-2; D is unresolved. Germline lookup yields CDR1 LGHDT and CDR2 YNNKEL (reference sequence). CDR3 length: 15 amino acids. Trimming shortened V by 1 base and J by 4 bases, and 13 bases separated the two germline ends. The CDR3 loop is CASSQGIGLAYGYTF. CDR3 sequence (DNA): TGTGCCAGCAGCCAAGGGATAGGGTTGGCCTATGGCTACACCTTC.

The chain carries TRBV3-1 (or the pseudogene TRBV3-2) and TRBJ1-1, with unresolved D. V was shortened by 4 bases and J by 4 bases, with 10 bases between the two germline ends. The V gene's germline CDR1 is LGHDT and CDR2 YNNKEL (reference sequence). The CDR3 is 13 amino acids. CDR3 coding DNA: TGTGCCAGCAGCCGAAGAGGCAGCACTGAAGCTTTCTTT. Protein product: CASSRRGSTEAFF.

V and J are TRBV18 and TRBJ2-5; 7 bases are a match to TRBD1. In germline, CDR1 is KGHSH, CDR2 LQKENI. This CDR3 has 15 amino acids. Unmatched junction bases numbered 11, after V lost 3 bases and J lost 7 bases. CDR3 nucleotide sequence: TGTGCCAGCTCACCTAGGGACAGATACGGGTGGACCCAGTACTTC. The encoded protein is CASSPRDRYGWTQYF.

The V gene is TRBV20-1, the J gene TRBJ1-2; D gene unclear. The CDR3 sequence is 10 residues long. Germline assignment: CDR1 DFQATT and CDR2 SNEGSKA (reference sequence). Deletions cut 5 bases from V and 8 bases from J, with 9 bases between. CDR3 region: CSAATAGYTF. DNA for the CDR3: TGCAGTGCTGCCACAGCGGGCTACACCTTC.

This rearrangement joins TRBV30 to TRBJ1-2; no definite D call. The CDR3 length is 12 residues. The V end lost 4 bases, the J end lost 7 bases, and 13 bases lay between the germline ends. CDR1 and CDR2 from the germline V gene are GTSNPN and SVGIG (reference sequence). The DNA for the CDR3 is TGTGCCTGGACAGCATCCTTTGGTGGCTACACCTTC. It yields the protein CAWTASFGGYTF.

This chain links TRBV25-1 with TRBJ1-2, with D perhaps matching TRBD1 (6 bases). Germline loops: CDR1 MGHDK, CDR2 SYGVNS. The length of the CDR3 is 16 residues. Between the trimmed V and J ends, which lost 1 base and 3 bases, there was a span of 15 bases. The CDR3 DNA is TGTGCCAGCAGTGAATGGAGAGGGACACAAGACTATGGCTACACCTTC. This sequence encodes CASSEWRGTQDYGYTF.

V is TRBV19 and J is TRBJ2-6, with D perhaps TRBD1 (5 bases). CDR1 LNHDA and CDR2 SQIVND come from the germline V gene (reference sequence). This CDR3 comprises 15 residues. Trimming took off 7 bases at V and 0 bases at J, with 10 bases between the two ends. The CDR3 nucleotides are TGTGCCAGTATCTTAAGGGGCTCTGGGGCCAACGTCCTGACTTTC. This gives the protein CASILRGSGANVLTF.

DNA of the CDR3: TGTGCCACCAGCCCTCGGACAGTAACCTACGAGCAGTACTTC. The encoded protein is CATSPRTVTYEQYF. The V gene is TRBV24-1, the J gene TRBJ2-7, with a tentative D call TRBD1 (6 bases). The V end was cut by 7 bases, the J end by 2 bases, with 14 bases between. The germline V gene has CDR1 KGHDR and CDR2 SFDVKD. The CDR3 length is 14 residues.

V and J are TRBV19 and TRBJ1-2; D not certain. The CDR3 spans 13 residues. CDR1 LNHDA and CDR2 SQIVND come from the germline V gene (reference sequence). Trimming stripped 7 bases from V and 8 bases from J, with 17 bases between. Here the CDR3 reads CASTMVEAHGYTF. Written as DNA, the CDR3 is TGTGCCAGTACAATGGTGGAGGCACACGGCTACACCTTC.

This chain links TRBV4-2 with TRBJ1-1, with TRBD1 matching over 10 bases. CDR1 and CDR2 (germline): LGHNA, YNFKEQ. The CDR3 is 15 amino acids. V was clipped by 1 base and J by 2 bases; unmatched bases: 1. In nucleotides, the CDR3 is TGTGCCAGCAGCCAAGGGACAGGGGGAAACACTGAAGCTTTCTTT. It is translated as CASSQGTGGNTEAFF.

V and J are TRBV5-5 and TRBJ2-1; tentatively, D is TRBD2 (5 bases). The germline gives CDR1 SGHKS, CDR2 YYEKEE (reference sequence). The CDR3 has 15 amino acids. V dropped 6 bases and J dropped 2 bases, with 15 bases sitting between them. CDR3 protein: CASTEGLVTYNEQFF. In DNA form, the CDR3 reads TGTGCCAGCACTGAGGGCCTTGTAACCTACAATGAGCAGTTCTTC. The variable domain in full, completed from reference TRBV5-5 and TRBJ2-1, reads DAGVTQSPTHLIKTRGQQVTLRCSPISGHKSVSWYQQVLGQGPQFIFQYYEKEERGRGNFPDRFSARQFPNYSSELNVNALLLGDSALYLCASTEGLVTYNEQFFGPGTRLTVL.

This sequence joins TRBV4-1 and TRBJ1-2; D unclear. The CDR3 sequence is 15 residues long. The germline V and J ends were trimmed by 0 bases and 1 base, with 9 bases remaining between them. The germline gives CDR1 MGHRA, CDR2 YSYEKL. The CDR3 coding sequence is TGCGCCAGCAGCCAAGATGCCAGCATTAACTATGGCTACACCTTC. Translation: CASSQDASINYGYTF.

V is TRBV7-2 and J is TRBJ1-6, with D unresolved. Germline V gene lookup returns CDR1 SGHTA and CDR2 FQGNSA. The CDR3 length is 15 residues. Between the trimmed V and J ends, which lost 1 base and 10 bases, there was a span of 14 bases. CDR3 DNA: TGTGCCAGCAGCTTAGGACCGTTGGGTAGGTCACCCCTCCACTTT. The encoded protein is CASSLGPLGRSPLHF.

The chain couples TRBV10-3 to TRBJ1-2, with TRBD1 matching 10 bases. Germline assignment: CDR1 ENHRY and CDR2 SYGVKD. V was clipped by 8 bases and J by 3 bases; unmatched bases: 3. The CDR3 totals 13 residues. DNA of the CDR3: TGTGCCATCCGGGACAGGGGTGACTATGGCTACACCTTC. It is translated as CAIRDRGDYGYTF.

This rearrangement joins TRBV29-1 to TRBJ1-1; D remains unclear. V was cut by 4 bases and J by 3 bases, with 12 bases left in between. CDR3 size: 13 residues. The germline CDR1 and CDR2 sequences are SQVTM and ANQGSEA. The CDR3: CSVVQDWYTEAFF. CDR3 nucleotide sequence: TGCAGCGTTGTCCAGGATTGGTACACTGAAGCTTTCTTT. Full variable domain (outside the CDR3, taken from reference TRBV29-1 and TRBJ1-1): SAVISQKPSRDICQRGTSLTIQCQVDSQVTMMFWYRQQPGQSLTLIATANQGSEATYESGFVIDKFPISRPNLTFSTLTVSNMSPEDSSIYLCSVVQDWYTEAFFGQGTRLTVV.

The V gene is TRBV30, the J gene TRBJ1-2, with unresolved D. This CDR3 contains 13 residues. Looked up from germline, CDR1 is GTSNPN and CDR2 is SVGIG (reference sequence). The V gene lost 5 bases and the J gene lost 4 bases, with 14 bases spanning the gap. CDR3 coding DNA: TGTGCCTGGGACACCGGACCGAGCTATGGCTACACCTTC. Amino acids: CAWDTGPSYGYTF.

The CDR3 nucleotides are TGTGCCAGCAAACCCGGACAGGGGGAGCCTAATGAAAAACTGTTTTTT. This sequence encodes CASKPGQGEPNEKLFF. This chain joins TRBV4-2 and TRBJ1-4; the match to TRBD1 covers 10 bases. The ends lost 7 bases at V and 3 bases at J; junction bases unmatched: 8. CDR3 size: 16 residues. The germline gives CDR1 LGHNA, CDR2 YNFKEQ.

The chain is built from TRBV30 and TRBJ1-5; D gene ambiguous. Germline V gene lookup returns CDR1 GTSNPN and CDR2 SVGIG (reference sequence). The CDR3 sequence is 14 residues long. V dropped 3 bases and J dropped 5 bases, with 14 bases sitting between them. CDR3: CAWRGDGRDQPQHF. Written as DNA, the CDR3 is TGTGCCTGGAGGGGTGACGGGAGGGATCAGCCCCAGCATTTT. Supplemented by reference TRBV30 and TRBJ1-5, the full variable domain reads SQTIHQWPATLVQPVGSPLSLECTVEGTSNPNLYWYRQAAGRGLQLLFYSVGIGQISSEVPQNLSASRPQDRQFILSSKKLLLSDSGFYLCAWRGDGRDQPQHFGDGTRLSIL.

The rearrangement joins TRBV9 to TRBJ1-6; 7 nucleotides align to TRBD1. Germline assignment: CDR1 SGDLS and CDR2 YYNGEE. The junction had 5 bases not matched to a gene; V was cut back by 3 bases and J by 5 bases. The CDR3 sequence is 15 residues long. Here the CDR3 DNA reads TGTGCCAGCAGCGCCTCCGGGACAGATAATTCACCCCTCCACTTT. This sequence encodes CASSASGTDNSPLHF.

This sequence joins TRBV29-1 and TRBJ2-3, with 10 bases aligning to TRBD2. V lost 2 bases, J lost 0 bases, and 11 bases stayed unmatched. The CDR3 totals 18 residues. In germline, CDR1 is SQVTM, CDR2 ANQGSEA. CDR3 coding DNA: TGCAGCGTTGAAAACTGGGTTAGCGGGGGGACTAGCACAGATACGCAGTATTTT. Amino acid sequence: CSVENWVSGGTSTDTQYF.

The rearrangement joins TRBV4-1 to TRBJ2-5; TRBD2 aligns across 10 bases. Per germline, CDR1 MGHRA and CDR2 YSYEKL. Trimming at V came to 5 bases and at J to 5 bases, leaving 5 bases not matched to a gene. This CDR3 comprises 14 residues. The DNA for the CDR3 is TGCGCCAGCAGCGTACTAGCGGGGTTGGAGACCCAGTACTTC. Translating it yields CASSVLAGLETQYF.

The chain employs TRBV6-5 and TRBJ2-3; 10 bases are shared with TRBD1. J was trimmed by 1 base and V by 7 bases; bases with no gene match: 5. The CDR3 length is 15 residues. CDR1 and CDR2 (germline): MNHEY, SVGAGI. The CDR3 loop is CASIRQGAGTDTQYF. CDR3 in DNA: TGTGCCAGCATTCGACAGGGGGCGGGCACAGATACGCAGTATTTT.

In regard to this clone: Other DNA sequences in the sample encode the same CDR3. For the CDR3, the DNA is TGTGCCAGCAGCTTAGTTCAGGGGAGGACTGAAGCTTTCTTT. This encodes CASSLVQGRTEAFF. The chain joins TRBV7-2 to TRBJ1-1; TRBD1 might be the D (6 bases). The CDR3 totals 14 residues. Germline CDR1 reads SGHTA; CDR2 reads FQGNSA. Trimming left V 1 base short and J 5 bases short, with 11 bases between.

This clone has only a few counts. V is TRBV28 and J is TRBJ2-2; D perhaps matches TRBD1 (6 bases). Trimming cost V 6 bases and J 5 bases, with 10 bases left between them. Germline V CDR1 and CDR2: MDHEN, SYDVKM. The CDR3 totals 13 residues. The CDR3 DNA follows: TGTGCCAGCAGGAAGGGGGTTACCGGGGAGCTGTTTTTT. This gives the protein CASRKGVTGELFF.